This T cell receptor beta chain emerged from a study of T cell clonotyping in hematopoietic cell transplantation. Study summary: Cytoreduction preceded collection of pretransplant recipient samples.

Germline trimming cut 3 bases from V and 4 bases from J; bases unmatched to any gene: 2. Germline assignment: CDR1 MGHDK and CDR2 SYGVNS. The CDR3 has 13 amino acids. Here immunoSEQ multiplex PCR was the method, and the copy in TCRdb shows in-frame clones only, minus some. The table shows more than 5,000 clones, with 70% to 90% occurring only once. General study findings and limits: Broader posttransplant TCR repertoire diversity was predicted by graft donor and pretransplant recipient Inverse Simpson Index values. At the given depth, recipient repertoires were over 95% de novo clonotypes. After transplant, recipient diversity fell while pathologically expanded clonotypes grew through day 180.

A few counts support this clone. Antigen specificity is unknown. Time point: recipient sample about 28 days before transplant, after cytoreduction. The sample was peripheral blood mononuclear cells, taken before stem cell transplant. This clonotype was sampled from a man aged 55 to 70 with acute myeloid leukemia. Some clones in this sample may be carry-over from other donors' samples. The rearrangement uses TRBV25-1 and TRBJ2-7; 8 bases agree with TRBD1. CDR3 protein: CASSDQGAYEQYF. For the CDR3, the DNA is TGTGCCAGCAGTGACCAGGGGGCTTACGAGCAGTACTTC.